One and the same sample provided the 27 T cell receptor beta chains below, sequenced in a study of cytotoxic CD8 clonotypes in ibrutinib-treated CLL. Generated by immunoSEQ multiplex PCR, the TCRdb table keeps only in-frame clones and is missing some. The sample carries fewer than 75,000 clones, around 68% recorded once. Specimen: PBMCs, collected after 12 months of ibrutinib treatment. The receptors were sampled from a human donor with chronic lymphocytic leukemia.

This clone was recorded only once. The J gene is TRBJ1-4, the V gene TRBV7-9; the D gene is possibly TRBD1 (5 bases). Trimming cost V 6 bases and J 0 bases, with 14 bases left between them. The CDR3 has 16 residues. Germline CDR1 and CDR2: SEHNR and FQNEAQ (reference sequence). CDR3 loop: CASRPTATATNEKLFF. Here the CDR3 DNA reads TGTGCCAGCAGACCGACAGCAACAGCAACTAATGAAAAACTGTTTTTT.

This chain connects TRBV25-1 to TRBJ2-7, with D possibly matching TRBD1 (6 bases). Trimming pared 5 bases from V and 3 bases from J, leaving 17 bases between. The CDR3 runs to 15 residues. CDR1 and CDR2 (germline): MGHDK, SYGVNS. The chain's CDR3 is CASSRRGIGHYEQYF. Written as DNA, the CDR3 is TGTGCCAGCAGTCGTAGGGGGATAGGACACTACGAGCAGTACTTC.

The V call is TRBV11-2, the J call TRBJ1-2; 8 bases agree with TRBD1. The CDR3 contains 15 residues. V shed 4 bases, J shed 7 bases, and the junction held 11 bases outside the gene matches. Germline values: CDR1 SGHAT, CDR2 FQNNGV. CDR3 protein: CASSSPGGLYVGYTF. In DNA form, the CDR3 reads TGTGCCAGCAGCTCCCCAGGGGGCCTTTACGTTGGCTACACCTTC.

The DNA for the CDR3 is TGTGCCAGCAGCAAAGGGACAGCCTTGGATGGCTACACCTTC. Its translation is CASSKGTALDGYTF. V gene TRBV11-2 combines with J gene TRBJ1-2; TRBD1 agrees at 7 bases. Unmatched junction bases numbered 9, after V lost 5 bases and J lost 6 bases. Germline CDR1 is SGHAT and CDR2 is FQNNGV. The CDR3 has 14 residues. The whole variable domain, filled in from reference TRBV11-2 and TRBJ1-2, reads EAGVAQSPRYKIIEKRQSVAFWCNPISGHATLYWYQQILGQGPKLLIQFQNNGVVDDSQLPKDRFSAERLKGVDSTLKIQPAKLEDSAVYLCASSKGTALDGYTFGSGTRLTVV.

The rearrangement uses TRBV4-3 and TRBJ2-3, with D unresolved. CDR3 length equals 16 residues. V lost 0 bases, J lost 0 bases, and 10 bases lay in between. Germline CDR1 reads LGHNA; CDR2 reads YSLEER. The CDR3 DNA reads TGCGCCAGCAGCCAAGATTCGAAGCGAAGCACAGATACGCAGTATTTT. It translates to CASSQDSKRSTDTQYF.

V usage is TRBV5-1 and J usage is TRBJ2-3, with D perhaps matching TRBD1 (5 bases). Per the germline V gene, CDR1 is SGHRS and CDR2 is YFSETQ. The CDR3 covers 15 residues. With 0 bases removed from V and 2 bases from J, the gap between germline ends came to 10 bases. The CDR3: CASSLGIGATDTQYF. The CDR3 DNA reads TGCGCCAGCAGCTTGGGTATTGGGGCCACAGATACGCAGTATTTT.

This clone was seen only once. This chain links TRBV6-5 with TRBJ2-1, with D uncertain. The V gene lost 2 bases and the J gene lost 12 bases, with 8 bases spanning the gap. Germline lookup yields CDR1 MNHEY and CDR2 SVGAGI. This CDR3 has 11 residues. Written as DNA, the CDR3 is TGTGCCAGCAGTTACAATTCCGGGCAGTTCTTC. Translation gives CASSYNSGQFF.

This chain links TRBV5-1 with TRBJ2-7; 11 bases line up with TRBD1. Trimming cost V 0 bases and J 12 bases; bases outside gene matches: 2. The CDR3 loop spans 12 amino acids. Germline lookup yields CDR1 SGHRS and CDR2 YFSETQ. CDR3 in amino acids: CASSLGTGGLYF. DNA for the CDR3: TGCGCCAGCAGCTTGGGGACAGGGGGCTTGTACTTC.

The chain joins TRBV5-1 to TRBJ2-5; the D call may be TRBD1 or TRBD2 (6 bases each). Trimming took 4 bases from V and 5 from J, leaving 21 bases between them. Germline V gene data show CDR1 as SGHRS and CDR2 as YFSETQ. The CDR3 spans 16 residues. The CDR3 protein is CASSQDVGGARETQYF. The CDR3 DNA sequence: TGCGCCAGCAGCCAGGATGTGGGGGGCGCTCGGGAGACCCAGTACTTC.

V and J are TRBV5-4 and TRBJ2-3; D is undetermined. V gave up 4 bases and J gave up 4 bases, with 10 bases separating them. The CDR3 length is 13 residues. CDR1 is SGHNT, CDR2 YYREEE, per germline (reference sequence). The DNA of the CDR3 is TGTGCCAGCAGCAACATTGGCGCAGATACGCAGTATTTT. Amino acids: CASSNIGADTQYF.

CDR3 sequence reads: CASSQDPGGPGGSYEQYF. The CDR3 DNA reads TGTGCCAGCAGCCAAGATCCCGGGGGCCCGGGGGGCTCCTACGAGCAGTACTTC. V is TRBV4-2 and J is TRBJ2-7; D perhaps matches TRBD2 (7 bases). V lost 0 bases to trimming and J lost 0 bases, with 18 bases between them. Germline CDR1 reads LGHNA; CDR2 reads YNFKEQ. This CDR3 comprises 18 residues.

The V and J genes are TRBV5-6 and TRBJ2-1, with no clear D. Trimming shortened V by 0 bases and J by 4 bases, and 8 bases separated the two germline ends. Per the germline V gene, CDR1 is SGHDT and CDR2 is YYEEEE. This CDR3 has 14 residues. CDR3 in amino acids: CASSLAWGYNEQFF. CDR3 in DNA: TGTGCCAGCAGCTTGGCTTGGGGTTACAATGAGCAGTTCTTC.

This clone appeared once. CDR3 sequence reads: CASSSEGTDTQYF. The CDR3 nucleotides read TGCGCCAGCAGCTCGGAAGGGACAGATACGCAGTATTTT. The chain has TRBV5-1 and TRBJ2-3, with D hard to call. Trimming shortened V by 3 bases and J by 3 bases, and 8 bases separated the two germline ends. CDR1 SGHRS and CDR2 YFSETQ come from the germline V gene. The CDR3 contains 13 residues. The full variable domain, in which reference TRBV5-1 and TRBJ2-3 provide the parts outside the CDR3, is KAGVTQTPRYLIKTRGQQVTLSCSPISGHRSVSWYQQTPGQGLQFLFEYFSETQRNKGNFPGRFSGRQFSNSRSEMNVSTLELGDSALYLCASSSEGTDTQYFGPGTRLTVL.

The genes are TRBV27 and TRBJ2-3, with a possible D match to TRBD2 (5 bases). In germline, CDR1 is MNHEY, CDR2 SMNVEV (reference sequence). This CDR3 is 15 amino acids long. V lost 8 bases and J lost 5, with 20 bases in between. CDR3 nucleotide sequence: TGTGCCAGCGCTAGGTGGCTAGGAGGCTTAGATACGCAGTATTTT. It yields the protein CASARWLGGLDTQYF.

The chain uses TRBV19 and TRBJ2-3; 11 nucleotides match TRBD2. V lost 5 bases and J lost 2; bases outside the gene matches: 6. CDR1 and CDR2 from the germline V gene are LNHDA and SQIVND (reference sequence). The length of the CDR3 is 16 residues. The CDR3 nucleotides read TGTGCCAGTAGTTCTGGACTAGCGGGCTACACAGATACGCAGTATTTT. This codes for CASSSGLAGYTDTQYF.

The V and J genes are TRBV9 and TRBJ2-2; TRBD2 matches 7 bases. There are 15 residues in the CDR3. Germline V gene sequence: CDR1 SGDLS, CDR2 YYNGEE. The J segment lost 5 bases and the V segment lost 3 bases, leaving 7 bases of the junction unmatched. This CDR3 is CASSESGARTGELFF. As DNA, the CDR3 is TGTGCCAGCAGCGAAAGCGGGGCTCGAACCGGGGAGCTGTTTTTT.

The V and J genes are TRBV19 and TRBJ2-7; 12 bases match TRBD2. The CDR3 covers 16 residues. The germline CDR1 and CDR2 sequences are LNHDA and SQIVND (reference sequence). V lost 4 bases to trimming and J lost 4 bases; unmatched junction nucleotides: 8. CDR3 protein: CASSNLLAGGGYEQYF. In DNA, the CDR3 is TGTGCCAGTAGTAACCTACTAGCGGGAGGAGGTTACGAGCAGTACTTC.

The chain employs TRBV7-9 and TRBJ2-7; the D gene could be TRBD1 or TRBD2 (5 bases each). Germline V gene data show CDR1 as SEHNR and CDR2 as FQNEAQ (reference sequence). Trimming left V 1 base short and J 1 base short, with 14 bases between. There are 16 residues in the CDR3. This CDR3 is CASSLGGEIISYEQYF. CDR3 nucleotides: TGTGCCAGCAGCTTAGGAGGGGAGATCATATCCTACGAGCAGTACTTC.

This clone has just a few counts. In DNA form, the CDR3 reads TGTGCCAGTAGTCAGCCAGCGGGAGGGCCTGGGGAGCAGTACTTC. Translation: CASSQPAGGPGEQYF. V gene TRBV19 combines with J gene TRBJ2-7; TRBD2 agrees at 10 bases. CDR1 and CDR2 (germline): LNHDA, SQIVND (reference sequence). This CDR3 region has 15 residues. V shed 5 bases, J shed 7 bases, and the junction held 11 bases outside the gene matches.

The rearrangement joins TRBV5-1 to TRBJ2-7; TRBD2 matches 10 bases. Per the germline V gene, CDR1 is SGHRS and CDR2 is YFSETQ. Losses at the gene ends were 0 bases for V and 4 bases for J; bases not matched to a gene: 4. The CDR3 runs 15 residues. In nucleotides, the CDR3 is TGCGCCAGCAGCTTGGACCTAGCGGGAGCATACGAGCAGTACTTC. It translates to CASSLDLAGAYEQYF.

This chain links TRBV19 with TRBJ2-1; 16 bases fit TRBD2. CDR1 LNHDA and CDR2 SQIVND come from the germline V gene (reference sequence). The CDR3 spans 20 residues. The V gene end was trimmed by 5 bases and the J gene end by 1 base; junction bases not matched to a gene: 11. For the CDR3, the DNA is TGTGCCAGTAGTCCCGGGGGGACTAGCGGGAGGGCCTTATCCTACAATGAGCAGTTCTTC. Protein sequence: CASSPGGTSGRALSYNEQFF.

The gene calls are TRBV7-9 and TRBJ2-2; TRBD2 is a possible D gene (6 bases). The germline V and J ends were trimmed by 2 bases and 0 bases, with 10 bases remaining between them. Germline lookup yields CDR1 SEHNR and CDR2 FQNEAQ (reference sequence). This CDR3 is 16 amino acids long. As DNA, the CDR3 is TGTGCCAGCAGCTTATGGTGGACTACGAACACCGGGGAGCTGTTTTTT. It is translated as CASSLWWTTNTGELFF.

The CDR3, as DNA: TGTGCCAGCAGCTTAGTCCCAATGGACTTAGCCAAAAACATTCAGTACTTC. Translating gives CASSLVPMDLAKNIQYF. This chain links TRBV7-2 with TRBJ2-4; D perhaps matches TRBD2 (5 bases). Germline assignment: CDR1 SGHTA and CDR2 FQGNSA. V dropped 1 base and J dropped 0 bases, with 13 bases sitting between them. The CDR3 extends over 17 amino acids.

The rearrangement uses TRBV18 and TRBJ2-1, with 10 nucleotides matching TRBD2. Germline V gene lookup returns CDR1 KGHSH and CDR2 LQKENI. The CDR3 covers 19 residues. Unmatched junction bases numbered 21, after V lost 4 bases and J lost 9 bases. CDR3 residues: CASSHLPGSGAGGPLEQFF. The CDR3 DNA reads TGTGCCAGCTCACATTTACCAGGGTCCGGAGCGGGAGGGCCACTTGAGCAGTTCTTC.

The genes are TRBV5-4 and TRBJ2-7, with 10 bases identical to TRBD1. CDR1 and CDR2 (germline): SGHNT, YYREEE (reference sequence). Trimming at V came to 4 bases and at J to 6 bases, leaving 13 bases not matched to a gene. There are 16 residues in the CDR3. This CDR3 is CASSRTRGTGEGEQYF. The DNA of the CDR3 is TGTGCCAGCAGCCGAACTAGGGGGACAGGGGAGGGCGAGCAGTACTTC. The whole variable domain, filled in from reference TRBV5-4 and TRBJ2-7, reads ETGVTQSPTHLIKTRGQQVTLRCSSQSGHNTVSWYQQALGQGPQFIFQYYREEENGRGNFPPRFSGLQFPNYSSELNVNALELDDSALYLCASSRTRGTGEGEQYFGPGTRLTVT.

This clone was picked up a small number of times. This rearrangement joins TRBV28 to TRBJ1-1; D call uncertain. CDR3 size: 12 residues. Deletions cut 2 bases from V and 3 bases from J, with 4 bases between. Germline V gene sequence: CDR1 MDHEN, CDR2 SYDVKM. CDR3 protein: CASSLIYTEAFF. CDR3 nucleotide sequence: TGTGCCAGCAGTTTAATTTACACTGAAGCTTTCTTT.

This clone was detected a few times. The rearrangement links TRBV5-1 to TRBJ1-2; D is possibly TRBD1 (6 bases). Trimming stripped 4 bases from V and 13 bases from J, with 26 bases between. This CDR3 comprises 15 residues. In germline, CDR1 is SGHRS, CDR2 YFSETQ. This CDR3 reads CASSRGGGPVEVCTF. The CDR3 DNA follows: TGCGCCAGCAGCCGGGGCGGGGGGCCTGTAGAAGTATGCACCTTC.